The present TCR beta chain was sequenced within a study of vaccination and CD4 T cells after COVID-19. Study details: Ranging from 14 to 241, the interval between dose two and post-vaccine sampling had a median of 72 days.

This clonotype has a handful of counts. What it binds is unknown. Described treatment: roughly 10-day PBMC culture with coronavirus spike peptide pools or control peptides (ViraFEST assay). Antigen-specific T cell expansion with peptide pools preceded TCR sequencing in the ViraFEST approach. Sequence data for DNA of cultured CD4+ T cells were generated by the Oncomine TCR Beta short-read assay. TCRdb reprocessed the PCR reads with MiXCR, giving one entry per CDR3 protein. The repertoire holds 20,000 to 25,000 distinct CDR3 sequences, with around 42% as singletons. This clonotype was sampled from a human donor who received a COVID-19 vaccine. The input for sequencing was CD4+ T cells from blood, cultured in vitro, taken before SARS-CoV-2 vaccination.

Written as DNA, the CDR3 is TGCAGTGCTACCAGCGCCTCGGCCCGGGACGTCGGCTATGGCTACACCTTC. Its translation: CSATSASARDVGYGYTF. This rearrangement joins TRBV20-1 to TRBJ1-2; a possible D gene is TRBD1 (5 bases). The CDR3 runs 17 residues. Trimming left V 4 bases short and J 4 bases short, with 25 bases between. CDR1 is DFQATT, CDR2 SNEGSKA, per germline (reference sequence).